This T cell receptor beta chain is drawn from a study of cytomegalovirus exposure and HLA in healthy donors. Study-level results: Some V segments could not be told apart, so they were left out, TRBV6-2 and TRBV6-3 among them. It emerged from a later analysis that several of the most significant clusters appeared to be linked to common viral pathogens. V- and J-gene trimming in TCR beta was tied to a missense DCLRE1C variant by an analysis performed later. DRB1 had the most TCR associations and HLA-C the fewest, a later analysis found, with rates varying by HLA locus.

A note on this clone: What it binds is not known.

CDR1 and CDR2 from the germline V gene are MNHEY and SVGAGI. The CDR3 contains 15 residues. V was clipped by 8 bases and J by 9 bases; unmatched bases: 13. PCR amplification relied on 60 Vbeta primers (plus 13 Jbeta primers). The table came from immunoSEQ multiplex PCR; TCRdb's copy has only in-frame clones and leaves some out. This sample has roughly 130,000 clones, with 70% to 80% found just once. This receptor was identified in a woman in her forties or fifties in good health and CMV-seropositive. This chain uses TRBV6-5 with TRBJ2-1; 10 bases map to TRBD1. Sample: PBMCs. The CDR3 DNA follows: TGTGCCAGCGGCCGGACAGGGGGGCGGAATGGTGAGCAGTTCTTC. This encodes CASGRTGGRNGEQFF.